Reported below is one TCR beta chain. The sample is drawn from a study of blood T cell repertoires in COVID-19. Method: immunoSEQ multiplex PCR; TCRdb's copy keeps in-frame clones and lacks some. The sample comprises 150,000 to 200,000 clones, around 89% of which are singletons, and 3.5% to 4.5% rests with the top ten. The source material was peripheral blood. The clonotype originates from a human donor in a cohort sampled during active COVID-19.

The chain's CDR3 is CASSLGGQGLLTDTQYF. The CDR3 bases are TGTGCCAGCAGCTTGGGAGGGCAGGGACTACTCACAGATACGCAGTATTTT. The chain recombines TRBV5-6 with TRBJ2-3; 7 positions match TRBD2. This CDR3 region has 17 residues. Germline-derived CDR1 and CDR2 are SGHDT and YYEEEE. The junction had 9 bases not matched to a gene; V was cut back by 0 bases and J by 2 bases.